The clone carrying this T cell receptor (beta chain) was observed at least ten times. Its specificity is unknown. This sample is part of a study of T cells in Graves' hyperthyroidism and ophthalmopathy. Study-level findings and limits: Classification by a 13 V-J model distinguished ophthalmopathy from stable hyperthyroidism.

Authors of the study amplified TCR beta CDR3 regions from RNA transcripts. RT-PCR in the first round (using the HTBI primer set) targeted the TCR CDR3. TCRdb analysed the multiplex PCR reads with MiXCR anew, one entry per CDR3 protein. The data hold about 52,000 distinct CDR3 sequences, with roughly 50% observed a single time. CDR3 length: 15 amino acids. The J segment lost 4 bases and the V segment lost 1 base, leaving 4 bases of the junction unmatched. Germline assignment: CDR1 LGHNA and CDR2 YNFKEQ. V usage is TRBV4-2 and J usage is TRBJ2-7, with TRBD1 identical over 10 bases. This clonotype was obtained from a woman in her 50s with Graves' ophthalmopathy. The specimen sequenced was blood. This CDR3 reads CASSQGDRGGYEQYF. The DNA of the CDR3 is TGTGCCAGCAGCCAAGGGGACAGGGGCGGGTACGAGCAGTACTTC.